This T cell receptor (beta chain) appears in the sequencing data of a study of blood T cell repertoires in COVID-19. Whole-study context: Researchers got acute and convalescent COVID-19 samples from the United States, Italy and Spain. The analysed material was cDNA or gDNA that came from T cells, B-cell-depleted T cells, or PBMCs.

This CDR3 is 13 amino acids long. V was pared by 6 bases and J by 0 bases, with 7 bases between. Germline CDR1 and CDR2: MNHEY and SMNVEV (reference sequence). Generated by immunoSEQ multiplex PCR, the TCRdb table keeps only in-frame clones and is missing some. The sample yields about 270,000 clones, 85% to 90% seen once. The V call is TRBV27, the J call TRBJ2-3; no firm D call. This receptor was obtained from a woman under 30 who had recovered from COVID-19. The specimen was PBMCs or T cells enriched from blood (not recorded which). CDR3 loop: CASRTTSTDTQYF. CDR3 nucleotide sequence: TGTGCCAGCAGAACGACTAGCACAGATACGCAGTATTTT.